A single sample is the source of the 19 T cell receptor beta chains below, sequenced in a study of T cell responses to AZD1222 COVID-19 vaccine. Repertoires were generated with immunoSEQ multiplex PCR, while TCRdb's copy carries only in-frame clones and drops some. Of 100,000 to 150,000 clones in the sample, approximately 90% were seen once. This material consisted of peripheral blood, taken on day 0 of AZD1222 vaccination. Every receptor here comes from an adult in good health.

This clone has only one observation. The chain is built from TRBV7-2 and TRBJ1-2; 8 nucleotides agree with TRBD1. J gave up 3 bases and V 3 bases, and 6 bases lay outside the gene matches. In germline, CDR1 is SGHTA, CDR2 FQGNSA. CDR3 length equals 15 residues. In nucleotides, the CDR3 is TGTGCCAGCAGCTTCAAGCAGGGGGCGGACTATGGCTACACCTTC. Translation: CASSFKQGADYGYTF.

The genes are TRBV6-2 or TRBV6-3 and TRBJ2-1; 7 bases line up with TRBD1. The CDR3 sequence is 16 residues long. Germline values: CDR1 MNHEY, CDR2 SVGEGT. Trimming cost V 6 bases and J 2 bases; bases outside gene matches: 10. CDR3 sequence (DNA): TGTGCCAGCAGCCACATACAGGGGAAGGCCTACAATGAGCAGTTCTTC. Translated, it gives CASSHIQGKAYNEQFF.

This clone was seen more than once but under ten times. The rearrangement uses TRBV21-1 and TRBJ1-5; the table's TRBD1 call for D was not verified on the DNA. TRBV21-1 is a pseudogene locus. This CDR3 has 16 amino acids. The CDR3 sequence: CASTKWRQDNDQPQHF. As DNA, the CDR3 is TGTGCCAGCACAAAATGGAGACAGGACAATGATCAGCCCCAGCATTTT.

The chain employs TRBV7-9 and TRBJ1-3; D call uncertain. Trimming cost V 1 base and J 2 bases, with 6 bases left between them. This CDR3 is 14 amino acids long. Germline V gives CDR1 SEHNR, CDR2 FQNEAQ (reference sequence). CDR3: CASSLGGPGNTIYF. CDR3 coding DNA: TGTGCCAGCAGCTTAGGAGGTCCTGGAAACACCATATATTTT.

This chain links TRBV7-2 with TRBJ2-7, with D possibly called TRBD1 or TRBD2 (5 bases each). The CDR3 has 17 residues. V shed 4 bases and J shed 2 bases, with 21 bases lying between them. Per the germline V gene, CDR1 is SGHTA and CDR2 is FQGNSA. CDR3 DNA sequence: TGTGCCAGCAGCTATGTGGAGGAGCGGACAAATCCCTACGAGCAGTACTTC. Amino acids: CASSYVEERTNPYEQYF.

The chain uses TRBV7-3 and TRBJ2-1, with TRBD1 matching over 7 bases. The CDR3 covers 16 residues. Germline V gene sequence: CDR1 SGHTA, CDR2 FQGTGA. With 4 bases clipped from V and 5 bases from J, the junction kept 11 bases outside the gene matches. In nucleotides, the CDR3 is TGTGCCAGCAGCTCCCGGGACAGAATTAGTAACAATGAGCAGTTCTTC. Translation gives CASSSRDRISNNEQFF.

V is TRBV7-2 and J is TRBJ1-2; D unresolved. CDR1 and CDR2 (germline): SGHTA, FQGNSA. V was cut by 5 bases and J by 7 bases, with 14 bases left in between. The CDR3 has 13 residues. The CDR3, as DNA: TGTGCCAGCAGCCTACCCCCAGGAGGTGGCTACACCTTC. It codes for CASSLPPGGGYTF.

Comment on this clone: Its ends do not fully match the called genes, so a read error is possible. This sequence joins TRBV3-1 (or the pseudogene TRBV3-2) and TRBJ2-7, with TRBD1 matching 7 bases. The CDR3 is made up of 14 amino acids. Germline V lookup: CDR1 LGHDT, CDR2 YNNKEL (reference sequence). The CDR3 nucleotides read TGTGCCAGCAGCGACAGGGCCAGCTCCGACGAGCAGTACTTC. It specifies CASSDRASSDEQYF.

This clone was detected only a few times. The CDR3: CASGSGGQNTEAFF. CDR3 DNA sequence: TGTGCTAGTGGTTCCGGCGGACAGAACACTGAAGCTTTCTTT. The rearrangement uses TRBV12-5 and TRBJ1-1, with D possibly TRBD1 on 5 matching bases. Trimming shortened V by 4 bases and J by 1 base, and 10 bases separated the two germline ends. The V gene's germline CDR1 is LGHNT and CDR2 FRNRAP. The CDR3 loop spans 14 amino acids.

This clone was seen a handful of times. This chain connects TRBV4-1 to TRBJ1-6, with a weak D call TRBD1 (5 bases). V lost 3 bases and J 5 bases, leaving 14 bases between the germline ends. CDR3 length: 16 residues. Germline CDR1 is MGHRA and CDR2 is YSYEKL. CDR3 residues: CASSHLGATHNSPLHF. CDR3 in DNA: TGCGCCAGCAGCCACCTAGGGGCAACCCATAATTCACCCCTCCACTTT.

The rearrangement uses TRBV2 and TRBJ2-7, with 12 bases matching TRBD1. The CDR3 has 13 amino acids. Trimming at V came to 3 bases and at J to 11 bases, leaving 5 bases not matched to a gene. Germline loops: CDR1 SNHLY, CDR2 FYNNEI. The CDR3 sequence is CASSEGQGAFEYF. CDR3 bases: TGTGCCAGCAGTGAGGGACAGGGGGCGTTTGAGTACTTC.

V usage is TRBV19 and J usage is TRBJ2-3; weak D call: TRBD1 (5 bases). Germline loops: CDR1 LNHDA, CDR2 SQIVND (reference sequence). The CDR3 extends over 15 amino acids. The V and J ends lost 3 bases and 1 base respectively, with 11 bases between them. The CDR3 here is CASSMRQGGTDTQYF. In nucleotides, the CDR3 is TGTGCCAGTAGTATGCGGCAGGGTGGCACAGATACGCAGTATTTT.

This clone was counted a single time. This chain uses TRBV11-2 with TRBJ2-2; TRBD2 might be the D (6 bases). The germline V gene has CDR1 SGHAT and CDR2 FQNNGV. The CDR3 loop spans 15 amino acids. The ends were cut back, 8 bases at V and 1 base at J, with 14 bases in the middle. CDR3 residues: CASRTSSVNTGELFF. The CDR3 nucleotides are TGTGCCAGCCGGACTTCTAGCGTGAACACCGGGGAGCTGTTTTTT. The full variable domain, rest sourced from reference TRBV11-2 and TRBJ2-2, is EAGVAQSPRYKIIEKRQSVAFWCNPISGHATLYWYQQILGQGPKLLIQFQNNGVVDDSQLPKDRFSAERLKGVDSTLKIQPAKLEDSAVYLCASRTSSVNTGELFFGEGSRLTVL.

The genes are TRBV18 and TRBJ2-1; D gene uncertain. The CDR3 extends over 14 amino acids. Trimming pared 3 bases from V and 5 bases from J, leaving 11 bases between. Germline V gene data show CDR1 as KGHSH and CDR2 as LQKENI. CDR3 in amino acids: CASSPRYTDNEQFF. The CDR3 bases are TGTGCCAGCTCACCCCGGTACACCGACAATGAGCAGTTCTTC.

CDR3 region: CASSLNPGGTGGGYEQYF. Here the CDR3 DNA reads TGTGCCAGCAGCTTAAACCCAGGCGGGACTGGAGGGGGCTACGAGCAGTACTTC. V is TRBV7-3 and J is TRBJ2-7; tentatively, D is TRBD1 or TRBD2 (6 bases each). Germline CDR1 SGHTA, CDR2 FQGTGA. Trimming took off 1 base at V and 3 bases at J, with 22 bases between the two ends. This CDR3 has 18 amino acids.

The chain joins TRBV6-2 or TRBV6-3 to TRBJ1-6; D unclear. The CDR3 sequence is 15 residues long. V was trimmed by 6 bases and J by 8 bases, leaving 17 bases between them. Germline V gene data show CDR1 as MNHEY and CDR2 as SVGEGT. The CDR3 loop is CASSPKNRRDSPLHF. In nucleotides, the CDR3 is TGTGCCAGCAGCCCTAAGAATCGGAGGGATTCACCCCTCCACTTT.

The CDR3 reads CASSLEGTSTDTQYF. The CDR3 region has the DNA TGCGCCAGCAGCTTGGAGGGGACTAGCACAGATACGCAGTATTTT. The chain carries TRBV5-1 and TRBJ2-3, with D tentatively TRBD2 (6 bases). The CDR3 has 15 amino acids. The germline V gene has CDR1 SGHRS and CDR2 YFSETQ. Between the trimmed V and J ends, which lost 0 bases and 0 bases, there was a span of 8 bases.

V usage is TRBV6-1 and J usage is TRBJ1-2, with D hard to call. Germline V gene data show CDR1 as MNHNS and CDR2 as SASEGT. The CDR3 contains 17 residues. V was pared by 2 bases and J by 0 bases, with 16 bases between. CDR3 DNA sequence: TGTGCCAGCAGTGAATCTGGTTGGGGAGGAACTAACTATGGCTACACCTTC. Residues: CASSESGWGGTNYGYTF.

The chain couples TRBV7-9 to TRBJ1-1, with D perhaps TRBD1 (5 bases). The germline V gene encodes CDR1 SEHNR and CDR2 FQNEAQ (reference sequence). Trimming shortened V by 5 bases and J by 1 base, and 11 bases separated the two germline ends. This CDR3 comprises 14 residues. CDR3 nucleotides: TGTGCCAGCAGCCAGCAGGGCCGGAACACTGAAGCTTTCTTT. Residues: CASSQQGRNTEAFF.